The 28 T cell receptor beta chains presented below share a single source sample, sequenced in a study of T cell responses to AZD1222 COVID-19 vaccine. Profiling relied on immunoSEQ multiplex PCR, and the TCRdb table lists in-frame clones only, not all of them. The repertoire holds some 110,000 clones, 90% seen once, with approximately 4.7% in the top ten. The sample here was peripheral blood, taken on day 0 of AZD1222 vaccination. The source of these receptors is an adult in good health.

V usage is TRBV18 and J usage is TRBJ1-3; D not certain. This CDR3 spans 14 amino acids. Germline V gene sequence: CDR1 KGHSH, CDR2 LQKENI. The V end was cut by 3 bases, the J end by 1 base, with 7 bases between. CDR3 sequence (DNA): TGTGCCAGCTCACCCAGTGGTTCTGGAAACACCATATATTTT. Protein product: CASSPSGSGNTIYF. The entire variable domain, with the rest obtained from reference TRBV18 and TRBJ1-3, is as follows: NAGVMQNPRHLVRRRGQEARLRCSPMKGHSHVYWYRQLPEEGLKFMVYLQKENIIDESGMPKERFSAEFPKEGPSILRIQQVVRGDSAAYFCASSPSGSGNTIYFGEGSWLTVV.

This clone was observed a few times. The rearrangement uses TRBV4-3 and TRBJ1-5; no clear D gene. V lost 3 bases, J lost 0 bases, and 9 bases lay in between. From germline, CDR1 is LGHNA and CDR2 YSLEER. CDR3 size: 15 residues. The CDR3 is CASSQGMNSNQPQHF. CDR3 DNA sequence: TGCGCCAGCAGCCAGGGGATGAATAGCAATCAGCCCCAGCATTTT.

The J gene is TRBJ2-2, the V gene TRBV18; 8 positions match TRBD1. Germline V gene sequence: CDR1 KGHSH, CDR2 LQKENI. V was pared by 0 bases and J by 4 bases, with 4 bases of the junction left unmatched. There are 16 residues in the CDR3. CDR3 region: CASSPPRTGFTGELFF. CDR3 coding DNA: TGTGCCAGCTCACCACCGAGGACAGGGTTCACCGGGGAGCTGTTTTTT.

The rearrangement uses TRBV6-5 and TRBJ1-1; no definite D call. The V end lost 0 bases, the J end lost 4 bases, and 6 bases lay between the germline ends. CDR1 and CDR2 (germline): MNHEY, SVGAGI. The length of the CDR3 is 13 residues. CDR3 bases: TGTGCCAGCAGTTACTCAGTCGGCACTGAAGCTTTCTTT. Its protein product is CASSYSVGTEAFF.

The chain combines TRBV19 with TRBJ2-5; tentatively, D is TRBD2 (5 bases). V lost 4 bases and J 2 bases, leaving 8 bases between the germline ends. The CDR3 loop spans 13 amino acids. Germline CDR1 LNHDA, CDR2 SQIVND (reference sequence). Here the CDR3 DNA reads TGTGCCAGTAGTACCGGGGATCAAGAGACCCAGTACTTC. Its translation is CASSTGDQETQYF.

The chain uses TRBV19 and TRBJ2-1; D uncertain. The V gene's germline CDR1 is LNHDA and CDR2 SQIVND (reference sequence). Trimming stripped 3 bases from V and 5 bases from J, with 8 bases between. The CDR3 spans 13 residues. Here the CDR3 reads CASSMGNNNEQFF. The CDR3 nucleotides are TGTGCCAGTAGTATGGGTAACAACAATGAGCAGTTCTTC.

This clone was observed a few times. The DNA of the CDR3 is TGTGCCAGCAGCCTACGGCTGGGTAGCAATCAGCCCCAGCATTTT. Its translation is CASSLRLGSNQPQHF. The chain has TRBV11-2 and TRBJ1-5; D gene ambiguous. Trimming stripped 5 bases from V and 0 bases from J, with 11 bases between. The CDR3 totals 15 residues. Germline CDR1 is SGHAT and CDR2 is FQNNGV. The complete variable domain, with remaining parts taken from reference TRBV11-2 and TRBJ1-5, reads EAGVAQSPRYKIIEKRQSVAFWCNPISGHATLYWYQQILGQGPKLLIQFQNNGVVDDSQLPKDRFSAERLKGVDSTLKIQPAKLEDSAVYLCASSLRLGSNQPQHFGDGTRLSIL.

This sequence joins TRBV7-9 and TRBJ1-6; D is uncertain. This CDR3 contains 15 residues. The germline V and J ends were trimmed by 1 base and 7 bases, with 11 bases remaining between them. The V gene's germline CDR1 is SEHNR and CDR2 FQNEAQ (reference sequence). The CDR3 DNA is TGTGCCAGCAGCTTAGAACTCGGGAGCAATTCACCCCTCCACTTT. As protein: CASSLELGSNSPLHF.

The chain employs TRBV5-1 and TRBJ1-2; tentative D call: TRBD1 (6 bases). The CDR3 length is 14 residues. V was cut by 0 bases and J by 5 bases, with 11 bases left in between. Germline CDR1 reads SGHRS; CDR2 reads YFSETQ. CDR3 bases: TGCGCCAGCAGCTTGGCGGCAGGGGAATATGGCTACACCTTC. This translates into CASSLAAGEYGYTF.

This chain joins TRBV6-5 and TRBJ2-1, with D possibly TRBD2 on 5 matching bases. V gave up 10 bases and J gave up 0 bases, with 16 bases separating them. The germline gives CDR1 MNHEY, CDR2 SVGAGI. The CDR3 spans 15 residues. In DNA, the CDR3 is TGTGCCATTAAAGAAGCGGAGAGCTCCTACAATGAGCAGTTCTTC. Protein product: CAIKEAESSYNEQFF.

The count of this clone is one. The chain links TRBV7-9 to TRBJ2-5; 11 bases are shared with TRBD2. The CDR3 consists of 15 residues. Trimming cost V 5 bases and J 3 bases; bases outside gene matches: 5. Germline CDR1 is SEHNR and CDR2 is FQNEAQ (reference sequence). CDR3 sequence reads: CASSPLLAGEETQYF. Written as DNA, the CDR3 is TGTGCCAGCAGCCCATTACTAGCGGGAGAAGAGACCCAGTACTTC. Combining the CDR3 with reference TRBV7-9 and TRBJ2-5 gives the whole variable domain DTGVSQNPRHKITKRGQNVTFRCDPISEHNRLYWYRQTLGQGPEFLTYFQNEAQLEKSRLLSDRFSAERPKGSFSTLEIQRTEQGDSAMYLCASSPLLAGEETQYFGPGTRLLVL.

The chain carries TRBV12-3 or TRBV12-4 and TRBJ1-4; D possibly corresponds to TRBD1 (5 bases). The CDR3 length is 13 residues. Between the trimmed V and J ends, which lost 6 bases and 7 bases, there was a span of 12 bases. The CDR3 reads CASRWGRIEKLFF. The CDR3 DNA reads as TGTGCCAGCAGGTGGGGGAGGATTGAAAAACTGTTTTTT.

The V gene is TRBV3-1 (or the pseudogene TRBV3-2), the J gene TRBJ2-5; no clear D. Germline-derived CDR1 and CDR2 are LGHDT and YNNKEL (reference sequence). The CDR3 extends over 14 amino acids. V dropped 0 bases and J dropped 4 bases, with 9 bases sitting between them. The chain's CDR3 is CASSQDRFRETQYF. In nucleotides, the CDR3 is TGTGCCAGCAGCCAAGACAGGTTCAGAGAGACCCAGTACTTC.

The chain joins TRBV18 to TRBJ2-3; a weak D match, TRBD1 (6 bases). Germline CDR1 is KGHSH and CDR2 is LQKENI. V was trimmed by 2 bases and J by 0 bases, leaving 9 bases between them. This CDR3 region has 15 residues. This CDR3 is CASSPRQASTDTQYF. In DNA form, the CDR3 reads TGTGCCAGCTCACCAAGACAGGCTAGCACAGATACGCAGTATTTT.

The rearrangement uses TRBV5-6 and TRBJ1-6; 7 bases map to TRBD1. Trimming at V came to 1 base and at J to 3 bases, leaving 1 base not matched to a gene. The CDR3 contains 15 residues. Germline V lookup: CDR1 SGHDT, CDR2 YYEEEE. CDR3 DNA sequence: TGTGCCAGCAGCTTGTACAGGGGCTATAATTCACCCCTCCACTTT. This codes for CASSLYRGYNSPLHF. Using reference TRBV5-6 and TRBJ1-6 for the parts outside the CDR3, the full variable domain is DAGVTQSPTHLIKTRGQQVTLRCSPKSGHDTVSWYQQALGQGPQFIFQYYEEEERQRGNFPDRFSGHQFPNYSSELNVNALLLGDSALYLCASSLYRGYNSPLHFGNGTRLTVT.

This clone was seen a single time. V and J are TRBV9 and TRBJ2-4, with TRBD2 as a possible D gene (6 bases). The CDR3 has 14 residues. Germline V CDR1 and CDR2: SGDLS, YYNGEE. The V end was cut by 3 bases, the J end by 8 bases, with 15 bases between. CDR3 sequence: CASSGGVGGHIQYF. The CDR3 coding sequence is TGTGCCAGCAGCGGCGGGGTTGGAGGCCACATTCAGTACTTC.

The chain employs TRBV10-3 and TRBJ1-4, with 11 bases that match TRBD1. Looked up from germline, CDR1 is ENHRY and CDR2 is SYGVKD. The CDR3 length is 15 residues. V shed 6 bases, J shed 4 bases, and the junction held 4 bases outside the gene matches. The DNA for the CDR3 is TGTGCCATCAGCCGGGACAGGGGGGATAATGAAAAACTGTTTTTT. This sequence encodes CAISRDRGDNEKLFF.

The chain combines TRBV10-1 with TRBJ1-2; 11 bases map to TRBD1. Germline CDR1 WNHNN, CDR2 SYGVQD (reference sequence). This CDR3 comprises 18 residues. J gave up 4 bases and V 0 bases, and 10 bases lay outside the gene matches. CDR3 sequence: CASSESADRGQGSYGYTF. CDR3 DNA: TGCGCCAGCAGTGAGTCGGCGGACAGGGGGCAGGGAAGCTATGGCTACACCTTC.

The chain recombines TRBV6-9 with TRBJ2-1; D is tentatively TRBD1 or TRBD2 (5 bases each). This CDR3 is built from 15 residues. The V end lost 7 bases, the J end lost 7 bases, and 20 bases lay between the germline ends. Germline V lookup: CDR1 MNHGY, CDR2 SVAAGI. In DNA, the CDR3 is TGTGCCAGCATATCCGGGACGCTTGCCCGGAATGAGCAGTTCTTC. Its translation: CASISGTLARNEQFF.

The gene calls are TRBV20-1 and TRBJ2-1; no clear D gene. CDR1 is DFQATT and CDR2 is SNEGSKA in the germline V gene (reference sequence). CDR3 length equals 11 residues. V was trimmed by 4 bases and J by 14 bases, leaving 15 bases between them. The CDR3 region has the DNA TGCAGTGCTACCTTCGGAGTTTCTGAGTTCTTC. Amino acid sequence: CSATFGVSEFF.

V and J are TRBV7-6 and TRBJ2-1; 7 nucleotides line up with TRBD2. Germline loops: CDR1 SGHVS, CDR2 FNYEAQ. V was clipped by 5 bases and J by 4 bases; unmatched bases: 11. There are 16 residues in the CDR3. CDR3 DNA: TGTGCCAGCAGCGTCAGGCCTCCGGGGGGATACAATGAGCAGTTCTTC. It encodes CASSVRPPGGYNEQFF.

V usage is TRBV3-1 (or the pseudogene TRBV3-2) and J usage is TRBJ1-2; D is unclear. This CDR3 is 12 amino acids long. The germline V gene has CDR1 LGHDT and CDR2 YNNKEL (reference sequence). V was pared by 3 bases and J by 7 bases, with 9 bases between. CDR3 in DNA: TGTGCCAGCAGCCAGGCTCTAGGTGGCTACACCTTC. As protein: CASSQALGGYTF.

CDR3 DNA sequence: TGTGCCAGCAGCGGGGGACCGGGACAGTGGGATGAAAAACTGTTTTTT. Amino acid sequence: CASSGGPGQWDEKLFF. The V call is TRBV14, the J call TRBJ1-4, with 7 bases fitting TRBD1. V lost 5 bases to trimming and J lost 6 bases; unmatched junction nucleotides: 12. Germline V gene data show CDR1 as SGHDN and CDR2 as FVKESK. The CDR3 has 16 amino acids.

The chain uses TRBV6-5 and TRBJ1-2, with 11 positions matching TRBD1. From germline, CDR1 is MNHEY and CDR2 SVGAGI. V lost 4 bases to trimming and J lost 4 bases; unmatched junction nucleotides: 8. The CDR3 runs 16 residues. The CDR3 spells CASSFGQGASGYGYTF. The DNA for the CDR3 is TGTGCCAGCAGTTTTGGACAGGGGGCTTCAGGCTATGGCTACACCTTC.

In its sample, this clone was seen once. The chain employs TRBV9 and TRBJ1-5; D unclear. Germline V CDR1 and CDR2: SGDLS, YYNGEE. The CDR3 loop spans 15 amino acids. The germline V and J ends were trimmed by 0 bases and 4 bases, with 11 bases remaining between them. The CDR3 nucleotides read TGTGCCAGCAGCGTAGAAGGGTCTTGGAATCAGCCCCAGCATTTT. The encoded protein is CASSVEGSWNQPQHF.

V is TRBV28 and J is TRBJ2-7; the match to TRBD1 covers 10 bases. Trimming at V came to 7 bases and at J to 1 base, leaving 4 bases not matched to a gene. The CDR3 has 14 residues. Germline V lookup: CDR1 MDHEN, CDR2 SYDVKM. The CDR3: CASIRQGASYEQYF. Here the CDR3 DNA reads TGTGCCAGCATCCGACAGGGGGCTTCCTACGAGCAGTACTTC.

This sequence joins TRBV19 and TRBJ1-5, with D maybe TRBD1 (5 bases). This CDR3 contains 14 residues. The germline V and J ends were trimmed by 11 bases and 0 bases, with 14 bases remaining between them. Germline assignment: CDR1 LNHDA and CDR2 SQIVND (reference sequence). The CDR3 sequence: CAGGRGNSNQPQHF. The DNA for the CDR3 is TGTGCCGGAGGAAGGGGAAATAGCAATCAGCCCCAGCATTTT.

The chain couples TRBV28 to TRBJ2-7, with D perhaps TRBD1 (6 bases). V lost 8 bases and J lost 3, with 8 bases in between. This CDR3 region has 11 residues. The V gene's germline CDR1 is MDHEN and CDR2 SYDVKM. CDR3 in DNA: TGTGCCAGCCAGGGGAGCTACGAGCAGTACTTC. Residues: CASQGSYEQYF.